This T cell receptor beta chain was captured in a study of shared clonotypes between healthy human individuals. The study's findings and limits: Generation probabilities were higher for clonotypes shared across all four sorted-subset donors than for unshared ones. Rarefaction curves obtained for sorted subsets showed sequencing incomplete despite large depth.

CD8 cells classed as naive were CD45RO-negative and positively selected for CCR7, excluding terminally differentiated effector memory CD45RA+ cells. About this clone: Antigen: not known. This specimen includes other DNA sequences encoding the same CDR3.

This CDR3 is built from 12 residues. V was shortened by 2 bases and J by 5 bases, with 4 bases between the two germline ends. In germline, CDR1 is SEHNR, CDR2 FQNEAQ (reference sequence). Produced via immunoSEQ multiplex PCR; TCRdb's table is partial and in-frame only. The sample has about 2,100,000 clones, about 92% seen once; the top ten hold about 1.8%. The source of this sequence is a man in his late teens or twenties in good health. Some clones in this sample may be carry-over from other donors' samples. V gene TRBV7-9 combines with J gene TRBJ2-1; no clear D. Sequencing used naive CD8+ T cells from PBMCs. Here the CDR3 DNA reads TGTGCCAGCAGCTTACCCGACAATGAGCAGTTCTTC. Encoded protein: CASSLPDNEQFF. Filled out from reference TRBV7-9 and TRBJ2-1, the complete variable domain reads DTGVSQNPRHKITKRGQNVTFRCDPISEHNRLYWYRQTLGQGPEFLTYFQNEAQLEKSRLLSDRFSAERPKGSFSTLEIQRTEQGDSAMYLCASSLPDNEQFFGPGTRLTVL.